In its sample, the clone carrying this TCR beta chain was seen once. CDR3 length equals 14 residues. V lost 2 bases, J lost 10 bases, and 17 bases lay in between. Germline CDR1 reads SNHLY; CDR2 reads FYNNEI. Assay: immunoSEQ multiplex PCR; the TCRdb copy retains only in-frame clones and omits some. The sample has fewer than 15,000 clones, 88% seen once. This sample is part of a study of T cell changes during pregnancy in multiple sclerosis. The chain is built from TRBV2 and TRBJ1-1; D is undetermined. The origin of this receptor is a female donor with multiple sclerosis, enrolled in a pregnancy study. Material: CD8+ T cells from peripheral blood mononuclear cells, obtained in the first trimester of pregnancy. The CDR3 reads CASSETGGRYSAFF. For the CDR3, the DNA is TGTGCCAGCAGTGAAACGGGCGGGCGATATTCAGCTTTCTTT.